The rows below give T cell receptor beta chains drawn from one sample of a study of siplizumab effects on memory and regulatory T cells. Some clones are missing from TCRdb's copy, which holds only in-frame ones; the method was immunoSEQ multiplex PCR. The sample consists of tens of thousands of clones, over 80% of them appearing once. Specimen: memory CD4+ T cells sorted from blood. The receptor set was obtained from a human donor in good health. Both conserved end residues are trimmed from each CDR3.

J: TRBJ1-2
V: TRBV6-6
CDR3: ASRAHYGYT

J: TRBJ2-2
V: TRBV4-1
CDR3: ASSHSGNTGELF

J: TRBJ2-2
V: TRBV5-6
CDR3: ASRRTGGDAGELF

J: TRBJ2-7
V: TRBV5-4
CDR3: ASSFTVSRPGEQY

J: TRBJ2-3
V: TRBV19
CDR3: ASSTGYGTDTQY

J: TRBJ2-2
V: TRBV7-3
CDR3: ASSRAAGELF

J: TRBJ1-2
V: TRBV15
CDR3: ATSSGSAGNGYT

J: TRBJ2-3
V: TRBV7-2
CDR3: ASSSYGDTQY

J: TRBJ2-7
V: TRBV5-1
CDR3: ASSLDLAGVGQY

J: TRBJ2-7
V: TRBV6-5
CDR3: ASSSHPGTGTYEQY

J: TRBJ1-5
V: TRBV21-1
CDR3: ASSKVGRTSNQPQH

J: TRBJ2-3
V: TRBV5-6
CDR3: ASSLWRDRGLSWTDTQY

J: TRBJ2-1
V: TRBV25-1
CDR3: ASSTSPPNEQF

J: TRBJ1-4
V: TRBV18
CDR3: ASSPGPFNEKLF

J: TRBJ2-2
V: TRBV28
CDR3: ASSTPTGELF

J: TRBJ2-7
V: TRBV7-3
CDR3: ASSSGTGINEQY

J: TRBJ2-3
V: TRBV29-1
CDR3: SVNSGTRDTQY

J: TRBJ2-2
V: TRBV28
CDR3: ASRFGRTNTGELF

J: TRBJ2-1
V: TRBV30
CDR3: AWSKWGSYNEQF

J: TRBJ1-5
V: TRBV6-6
CDR3: ASSDTGKPQH

J: TRBJ2-7
V: TRBV4-2
CDR3: ASSPQLAGGTYEQY

J: TRBJ2-7
V: TRBV11-2
CDR3: ASSGRTLGDEQY

J: TRBJ2-7
V: TRBV7-8
CDR3: ASSLGELGYEQY

J: TRBJ2-2
V: TRBV5-1
CDR3: ASGGGYTGELF

J: TRBJ1-2
V: TRBV6-6
CDR3: ASTNRVGTSGYT

J: TRBJ1-1
V: TRBV13
CDR3: ASSLDGGSSEAF

J: TRBJ2-1
V: TRBV18
CDR3: ASSPPSGGLGEQF

J: TRBJ2-7
V: TRBV23-1
CDR3: ASSPPVGLADPSSYEQY

J: TRBJ2-5
V: TRBV14
CDR3: ASSQGTRLQETQY

J: TRBJ2-3
V: TRBV5-6
CDR3: ASSLKGVDTQY

J: TRBJ2-6
V: TRBV19
CDR3: ASSMGDRSSGANVLT

J: TRBJ1-6
V: TRBV7-8
CDR3: ASSLGQGLDNSPLH

J: TRBJ1-6
V: TRBV2
CDR3: ASSPLDRVLNSPLH

J: TRBJ1-1
V: TRBV5-1
CDR3: ASSLGSGGAEAF

J: TRBJ2-1
V: TRBV7-2
CDR3: ASSPNSYPEQF

J: TRBJ2-3
V: TRBV6-1
CDR3: ASSLLARTDTQY

J: TRBJ1-3
V: TRBV9
CDR3: ASETGGALGNTIY

J: TRBJ2-5
V: TRBV7-2
CDR3: ASSLRGVSGGAETQY

J: TRBJ2-7
V: TRBV2
CDR3: ASSQGALAGAEQY

J: TRBJ1-6
V: TRBV6-1
CDR3: ASGKPTYNSPLH

J: TRBJ2-7
V: TRBV19
CDR3: ASSNPRRSSYEQY

J: TRBJ1-1
V: TRBV14
CDR3: ASSQGGRITEAF

J: TRBJ1-1
V: TRBV19
CDR3: ASSITGQNTEAF

J: TRBJ1-1
V: TRBV6-6
CDR3: ASSYDREATEAF

J: TRBJ1-2
V: TRBV27
CDR3: ASSFSTLGYGYT

J: TRBJ2-7
V: TRBV5-6
CDR3: ASSLERVGSYEQY

J: TRBJ2-1
V: TRBV30
CDR3: AWSDGSAAYNEQF

J: TRBJ2-1
V: TRBV2
CDR3: ASSPRTSGRSSEQF

J: TRBJ2-7
V: TRBV18
CDR3: ASSLSGGGIYEQY

J: TRBJ2-2
V: TRBV11-2
CDR3: ASSPDIYTGELF

J: TRBJ2-1
V: TRBV6-5
CDR3: ASSYRTGRLV